The 26 T cell receptor beta chains below all came from one sample that was sequenced in a study of shared clonotypes between healthy human individuals. CD45RO-negative, CCR7-selected cells formed the naive CD8 fraction, which excluded terminally differentiated effector memory CD45RA+ cells. Sequencing used immunoSEQ multiplex PCR; TCRdb keeps in-frame clones, though not all of them. The sample holds about 2.2 million clones, approximately 94% seen once. The source material was naive CD8+ T cells from PBMCs. The receptors derive from a man younger than 35 in good health. Some clones in this sample may be carry-over from other donors' samples.

The chain is built from TRBV7-3 and TRBJ1-1; the D gene is possibly TRBD1 (6 bases). The germline V and J ends were trimmed by 4 bases and 2 bases, with 11 bases remaining between them. Germline V gene sequence: CDR1 SGHTA, CDR2 FQGTGA. The CDR3 runs to 14 residues. The CDR3 sequence is CASSWGGRNTEAFF. The CDR3 DNA reads TGTGCCAGCAGCTGGGGGGGCCGAAACACTGAAGCTTTCTTT.

This clone has a single count. The chain carries TRBV6-5 and TRBJ2-1; 7 bases fit TRBD2. The junction had 10 bases not matched to a gene; V was cut back by 0 bases and J by 8 bases. CDR3 length: 16 residues. Looked up from germline, CDR1 is MNHEY and CDR2 is SVGAGI. As DNA, the CDR3 is TGTGCCAGCAGTTACTCGGCGGGAGAAGTTTTGGATGAGCAGTTCTTC. Amino acid sequence: CASSYSAGEVLDEQFF.

V gene TRBV7-6 combines with J gene TRBJ2-5, with TRBD1 identical over 7 bases. CDR3 length equals 16 residues. The trim removed 5 bases at V and 1 base at J, leaving 10 bases unmatched. From germline, CDR1 is SGHVS and CDR2 FNYEAQ. CDR3 bases: TGTGCCAGCAGCCTTTACAGGGGACAGAGCCAAGAGACCCAGTACTTC. Its translation: CASSLYRGQSQETQYF.

Of note for this clone: The identical CDR3 is also encoded by other nucleotide sequences in the sample. The rearrangement uses TRBV19 and TRBJ2-7; 8 nucleotides match TRBD1. Germline values: CDR1 LNHDA, CDR2 SQIVND (reference sequence). The ends lost 10 bases at V and 1 base at J; junction bases unmatched: 6. This CDR3 contains 13 residues. The CDR3 spells CATRDRGSYEQYF. In DNA form, the CDR3 reads TGTGCCACCCGAGACAGGGGTTCCTACGAGCAGTACTTC. The whole variable domain, filled in from reference TRBV19 and TRBJ2-7, reads DGGITQSPKYLFRKEGQNVTLSCEQNLNHDAMYWYRQDPGQGLRLIYYSQIVNDFQKGDIAEGYSVSREKKESFPLTVTSAQKNPTAFYLCATRDRGSYEQYFGPGTRLTVT.

CDR3: CASSLWADTQYF. In nucleotides, the CDR3 is TGTGCCAGCAGCTTATGGGCAGATACGCAGTATTTT. The rearrangement links TRBV11-3 to TRBJ2-3, with D hard to call. In germline, CDR1 is SGHNT, CDR2 YENEEA. This CDR3 has 12 residues. V shed 2 bases and J shed 4 bases, with 4 bases lying between them. The entire variable domain, with the rest obtained from reference TRBV11-3 and TRBJ2-3, is as follows: EAGVVQSPRYKIIEKKQPVAFWCNPISGHNTLYWYLQNLGQGPELLIRYENEEAVDDSQLPKDRFSAERLKGVDSTLKIQPAELGDSAVYLCASSLWADTQYFGPGTRLTVL.

This chain uses TRBV19 with TRBJ2-1; 7 positions match TRBD1. Germline CDR1 and CDR2: LNHDA and SQIVND (reference sequence). With V trimmed by 5 bases and J by 2 bases, 6 bases remained unmatched. This CDR3 has 15 amino acids. The CDR3 nucleotides read TGTGCCAGTAGTGACCGGGACAGTGCCTACAATGAGCAGTTCTTC. Its protein product is CASSDRDSAYNEQFF.

This clone was seen a handful of times. In the same sample, other DNA sequences code for this CDR3. The chain joins TRBV27 to TRBJ1-1; a weak D match, TRBD1 (5 bases). The CDR3 consists of 15 residues. The V end was cut by 5 bases, the J end by 1 base, with 14 bases between. Germline V lookup: CDR1 MNHEY, CDR2 SMNVEV (reference sequence). The DNA for the CDR3 is TGTGCCAGCAGTCTCTCCCGGGGGGGGAACACTGAAGCTTTCTTT. Residues: CASSLSRGGNTEAFF.

V gene TRBV30 combines with J gene TRBJ2-1; tentative D call: TRBD2 (6 bases). The CDR3 is 16 amino acids. Germline V lookup: CDR1 GTSNPN, CDR2 SVGIG (reference sequence). Trimming removed 5 bases at V and 8 bases at J, with 25 bases between. The chain's CDR3 is CAWVPRGIRESDEQFF. The CDR3 DNA is TGTGCCTGGGTACCCCGGGGGATCCGGGAATCGGATGAGCAGTTCTTC.

The J gene is TRBJ1-1, the V gene TRBV25-1; D may be TRBD1 (5 bases). The CDR3 is 13 residues long. V gave up 3 bases and J gave up 6 bases, with 11 bases separating them. Germline V gives CDR1 MGHDK, CDR2 SYGVNS. In DNA form, the CDR3 reads TGTGCCAGCAGTGAGCTGAGAGGGGCTGAAGCTTTCTTT. Translated: CASSELRGAEAFF.

This chain links TRBV10-2 with TRBJ2-1; D assignment may be TRBD1 or TRBD2 (5 bases each). The V gene's germline CDR1 is WSHSY and CDR2 SAAADI. V was trimmed by 3 bases and J by 2 bases, leaving 8 bases between them. The CDR3 spans 14 residues. The CDR3 DNA sequence: TGCGCCAGCAGTGATTGGGGGACCTACAATGAGCAGTTCTTC. It yields the protein CASSDWGTYNEQFF.

The rearrangement links TRBV6-6 to TRBJ2-1; possibly TRBD1 or TRBD2 for D (7 bases each). The CDR3 contains 15 residues. Trimming took off 5 bases at V and 5 bases at J, with 16 bases between the two ends. Germline lookup yields CDR1 MNHNY and CDR2 SVGAGI (reference sequence). The CDR3 sequence is CASSRLQGGNNEQFF. The CDR3 nucleotides are TGTGCCAGCAGTCGGCTGCAGGGGGGGAACAATGAGCAGTTCTTC.

V gene TRBV9 combines with J gene TRBJ2-5; weak D call: TRBD1 (6 bases). This CDR3 is 16 amino acids long. V lost 2 bases and J 3 bases, leaving 17 bases between the germline ends. Germline loops: CDR1 SGDLS, CDR2 YYNGEE. CDR3: CASSVPAGTREETQYF. The CDR3 DNA reads as TGTGCCAGCAGCGTTCCCGCTGGGACAAGGGAAGAGACCCAGTACTTC.

The rearrangement uses TRBV5-6 and TRBJ2-7; D is ambiguous. The CDR3 loop spans 12 amino acids. Trimming took 2 bases from V and 2 from J, leaving 5 bases between them. Germline V lookup: CDR1 SGHDT, CDR2 YYEEEE. In DNA, the CDR3 is TGTGCCAGCAGCTTCAGTACCTACGAGCAGTACTTC. This encodes CASSFSTYEQYF.

The chain couples TRBV11-2 to TRBJ2-7; 9 bases agree with TRBD1. Losses at the gene ends were 5 bases for V and 3 bases for J; bases not matched to a gene: 8. CDR1 SGHAT and CDR2 FQNNGV come from the germline V gene. This CDR3 is 15 amino acids long. This CDR3 is CASSLGTGRFYEQYF. CDR3 nucleotides: TGTGCCAGCAGCCTCGGGACAGGGCGGTTCTACGAGCAGTACTTC.

The chain has TRBV7-9 and TRBJ2-1, with 14 bases matching TRBD2. Germline CDR1 reads SEHNR; CDR2 reads FQNEAQ (reference sequence). The CDR3 has 17 residues. After removal of 1 base from V and 3 bases from J, the junction contained 2 bases not matched to a gene. Here the CDR3 DNA reads TGTGCCAGCAGCTTAGGGACTAGCGGGGGGTACTACAATGAGCAGTTCTTC. It is translated as CASSLGTSGGYYNEQFF. Supplemented by reference TRBV7-9 and TRBJ2-1, the full variable domain reads DTGVSQNPRHKITKRGQNVTFRCDPISEHNRLYWYRQTLGQGPEFLTYFQNEAQLEKSRLLSDRFSAERPKGSFSTLEIQRTEQGDSAMYLCASSLGTSGGYYNEQFFGPGTRLTVL.

The chain is built from TRBV4-1 and TRBJ1-5, with D maybe TRBD1 (5 bases). The CDR3 spans 16 residues. Germline assignment: CDR1 MGHRA and CDR2 YSYEKL. V was pared by 2 bases and J by 6 bases, with 17 bases between. CDR3 sequence: CASSQSVGEVSQPQHF. For the CDR3, the DNA is TGCGCCAGCAGCCAATCAGTAGGGGAGGTGAGTCAGCCCCAGCATTTT.

This chain links TRBV6-1 with TRBJ1-3; D remains ambiguous. The CDR3 length is 13 residues. V was pared by 7 bases and J by 0 bases, with 7 bases between. In germline, CDR1 is MNHNS, CDR2 SASEGT. The CDR3 sequence is CASMDLSGNTIYF. The CDR3 DNA is TGTGCCAGCATGGACCTCTCTGGAAACACCATATATTTT.

The rearrangement links TRBV4-2 to TRBJ2-7; D may be TRBD1 (6 bases). The CDR3 extends over 16 amino acids. V lost 0 bases to trimming and J lost 1 base, with 13 bases between them. Germline CDR1 and CDR2: LGHNA and YNFKEQ. The CDR3 is CASSQDEDSGSYEQYF. The CDR3 DNA is TGTGCCAGCAGCCAAGATGAGGACAGTGGGTCCTACGAGCAGTACTTC.

The genes are TRBV7-8 and TRBJ2-7; 8 bases agree with TRBD1. With V trimmed by 4 bases and J by 5 bases, 10 bases remained unmatched. The CDR3 spans 15 residues. CDR1 is SGHVS, CDR2 FQNEAQ, per germline. The CDR3 coding sequence is TGTGCCAGCAGCTCAGGGGACAGGTCTTACGACGAGCAGTACTTC. Translation gives CASSSGDRSYDEQYF.

This clone was seen only once. This chain connects TRBV27 to TRBJ2-3; D assignment may be TRBD1 or TRBD2 (5 bases each). The CDR3 runs 15 residues. Trimming took 4 bases from V and 2 from J, leaving 13 bases between them. Germline values: CDR1 MNHEY, CDR2 SMNVEV (reference sequence). CDR3 loop: CASSWGSRDTDTQYF. CDR3 DNA sequence: TGTGCCAGCAGTTGGGGGTCTCGGGACACAGATACGCAGTATTTT.

This rearrangement joins TRBV7-9 to TRBJ2-1; 8 nucleotides agree with TRBD1. Unmatched junction bases numbered 8, after V lost 6 bases and J lost 7 bases. Germline lookup yields CDR1 SEHNR and CDR2 FQNEAQ (reference sequence). This CDR3 has 14 residues. The chain's CDR3 is CASSPTGGNNEQFF. The CDR3 DNA reads TGTGCCAGCAGTCCTACAGGGGGTAATAATGAGCAGTTCTTC.

The chain links TRBV4-3 to TRBJ1-1, with D possibly matching TRBD1 (6 bases). The CDR3 is 15 residues long. V was trimmed by 1 base and J by 1 base, leaving 10 bases between them. Per the germline V gene, CDR1 is LGHNA and CDR2 is YSLEER. This CDR3 reads CASSQAGTWNTEAFF. The CDR3 DNA sequence: TGCGCCAGCAGCCAAGCTGGGACATGGAACACTGAAGCTTTCTTT.

This clone was picked up one time. This sequence joins TRBV7-9 and TRBJ2-1; a weak D match, TRBD2 (7 bases). Germline V lookup: CDR1 SEHNR, CDR2 FQNEAQ (reference sequence). The CDR3 runs to 15 residues. V shed 4 bases and J shed 10 bases, with 20 bases lying between them. The CDR3 loop is CASSWGGPPMGEQFF. CDR3 coding DNA: TGTGCCAGCAGCTGGGGGGGCCCTCCCATGGGAGAGCAGTTCTTC.

This clone has a single count. J is TRBJ2-5 and V is TRBV5-6; TRBD1 matches 12 bases. V trimming: 4 bases; J trimming: 4 bases; junction bases outside the gene matches: 8. Germline V gives CDR1 SGHDT, CDR2 YYEEEE. CDR3 length equals 16 residues. The DNA of the CDR3 is TGTGCCAGCAGCGTCCTACCGGGACAGGGGGCAGAGACCCAGTACTTC. Amino acid sequence: CASSVLPGQGAETQYF.

The chain has TRBV7-3 and TRBJ2-7; D might be TRBD1 (6 bases). Germline loops: CDR1 SGHTA, CDR2 FQGTGA. This CDR3 spans 14 amino acids. The V and J ends lost 4 bases and 0 bases respectively, with 10 bases between them. The CDR3 nucleotides are TGTGCCAGCAGCTCGACAGGTTCCTCCTACGAGCAGTACTTC. Amino acid sequence: CASSSTGSSYEQYF.

The chain links TRBV19 to TRBJ2-7, with 8 bases identical to TRBD2. The CDR3 has 14 amino acids. With V trimmed by 6 bases and J by 9 bases, 13 bases remained unmatched. The germline V gene encodes CDR1 LNHDA and CDR2 SQIVND (reference sequence). The CDR3 is CASSEREGSDGQYF. CDR3 DNA sequence: TGTGCCAGTAGCGAACGGGAGGGAAGTGATGGGCAGTACTTC.